The present T cell receptor beta chain was sequenced within a study of T cell changes during pregnancy in multiple sclerosis. Using immunoSEQ multiplex PCR, the repertoire was profiled, and TCRdb retains in-frame clones only, with some absent. The sample holds 70,000 to 90,000 clones, approximately 92% seen once. Trimming shortened V by 5 bases and J by 10 bases, and 17 bases separated the two germline ends. Germline CDR1 and CDR2: MNHEY and SMNVEV (reference sequence). The CDR3 is 13 amino acids. The V call is TRBV27, the J call TRBJ1-1, with D maybe TRBD1 (5 bases). The sequences come from peripheral blood, collected in the second trimester of pregnancy. The TCR sequence derives from a female donor in good health, enrolled as a control in a pregnancy study. The CDR3 protein is CASSLTVAPPAFF. The CDR3 nucleotides are TGTGCCAGCAGTCTGACAGTCGCTCCACCAGCTTTCTTT.